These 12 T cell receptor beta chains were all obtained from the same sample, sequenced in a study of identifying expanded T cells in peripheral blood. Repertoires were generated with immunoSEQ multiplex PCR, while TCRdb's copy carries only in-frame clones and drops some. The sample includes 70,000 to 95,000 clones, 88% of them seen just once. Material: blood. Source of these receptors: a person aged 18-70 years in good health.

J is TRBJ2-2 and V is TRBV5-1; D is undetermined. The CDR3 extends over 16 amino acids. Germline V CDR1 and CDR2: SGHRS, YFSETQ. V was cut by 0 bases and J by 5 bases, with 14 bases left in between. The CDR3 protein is CASSLDSFVLTGELFF. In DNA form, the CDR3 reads TGCGCCAGCAGCTTGGATAGCTTTGTTTTGACCGGGGAGCTGTTTTTT.

The CDR3 DNA sequence: TGTGCCAGCAGGGGGCTGAAGACCCAGTACTTC. It specifies CASRGLKTQYF. The chain joins TRBV27 to TRBJ2-5; D perhaps matches TRBD1 (5 bases). The CDR3 sequence is 11 residues long. Germline values: CDR1 MNHEY, CDR2 SMNVEV (reference sequence). V was cut by 6 bases and J by 6 bases, with 8 bases left in between.

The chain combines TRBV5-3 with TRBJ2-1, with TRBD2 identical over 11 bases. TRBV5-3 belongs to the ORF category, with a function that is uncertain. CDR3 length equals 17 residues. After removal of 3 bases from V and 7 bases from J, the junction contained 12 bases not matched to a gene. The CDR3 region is CARSSKPLAGVRNEQFF. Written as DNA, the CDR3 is TGTGCCAGAAGCTCGAAGCCACTAGCGGGAGTAAGGAATGAGCAGTTCTTC.

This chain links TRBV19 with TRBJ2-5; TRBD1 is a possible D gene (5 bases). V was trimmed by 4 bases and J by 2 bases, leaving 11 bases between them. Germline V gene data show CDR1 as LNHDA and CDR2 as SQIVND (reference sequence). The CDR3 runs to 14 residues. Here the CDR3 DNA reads TGTGCCAGTAGTACAGGGAAGGGACAAGAGACCCAGTACTTC. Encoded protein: CASSTGKGQETQYF.

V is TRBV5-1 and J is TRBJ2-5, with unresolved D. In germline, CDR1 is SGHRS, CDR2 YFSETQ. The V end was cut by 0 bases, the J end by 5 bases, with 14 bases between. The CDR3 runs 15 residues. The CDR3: CASSLDGREGETQYF. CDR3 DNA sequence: TGCGCCAGCAGCTTGGATGGCCGCGAAGGTGAGACCCAGTACTTC.

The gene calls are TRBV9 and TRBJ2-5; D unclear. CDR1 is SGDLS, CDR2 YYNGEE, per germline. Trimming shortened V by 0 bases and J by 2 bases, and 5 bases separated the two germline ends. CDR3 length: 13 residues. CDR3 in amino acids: CASSVASQETQYF. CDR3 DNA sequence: TGTGCCAGCAGCGTAGCCTCGCAAGAGACCCAGTACTTC.

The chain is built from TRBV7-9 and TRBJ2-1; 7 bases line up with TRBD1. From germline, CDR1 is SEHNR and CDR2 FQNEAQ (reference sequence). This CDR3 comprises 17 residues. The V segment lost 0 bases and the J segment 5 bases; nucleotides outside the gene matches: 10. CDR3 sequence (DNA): TGTGCCAGCAGCTTAGCACAGGGGACCCTCGAGAACAATGAGCAGTTCTTC. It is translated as CASSLAQGTLENNEQFF. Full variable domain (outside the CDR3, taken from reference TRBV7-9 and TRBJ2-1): DTGVSQNPRHKITKRGQNVTFRCDPISEHNRLYWYRQTLGQGPEFLTYFQNEAQLEKSRLLSDRFSAERPKGSFSTLEIQRTEQGDSAMYLCASSLAQGTLENNEQFFGPGTRLTVL.

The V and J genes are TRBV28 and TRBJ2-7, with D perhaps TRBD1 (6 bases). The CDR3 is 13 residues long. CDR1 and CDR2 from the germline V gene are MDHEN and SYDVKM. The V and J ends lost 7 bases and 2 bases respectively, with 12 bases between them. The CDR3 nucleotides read TGTGCCAGCATCAAGACAGGACCCTACGAGCAGTACTTC. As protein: CASIKTGPYEQYF. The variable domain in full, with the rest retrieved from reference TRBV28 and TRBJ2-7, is DVKVTQSSRYLVKRTGEKVFLECVQDMDHENMFWYRQDPGLGLRLIYFSYDVKMKEKGDIPEGYSVSREKKERFSLILESASTNQTSMYLCASIKTGPYEQYFGPGTRLTVT.

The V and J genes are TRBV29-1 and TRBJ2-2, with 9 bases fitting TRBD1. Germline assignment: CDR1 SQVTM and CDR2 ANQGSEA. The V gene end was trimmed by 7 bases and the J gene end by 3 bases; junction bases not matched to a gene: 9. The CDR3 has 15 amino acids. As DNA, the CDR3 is TGCAGCGCCCACGGGGACAGGGAGGACACCGGGGAGCTGTTTTTT. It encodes CSAHGDREDTGELFF.

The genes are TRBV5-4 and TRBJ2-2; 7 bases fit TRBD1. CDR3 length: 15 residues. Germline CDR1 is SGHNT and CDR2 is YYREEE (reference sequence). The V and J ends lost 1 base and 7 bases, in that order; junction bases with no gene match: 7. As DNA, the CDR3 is TGTGCCAGCAGCTTGCTAGGGGGCGTGGGCGGGGAGCTGTTTTTT. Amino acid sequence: CASSLLGGVGGELFF.

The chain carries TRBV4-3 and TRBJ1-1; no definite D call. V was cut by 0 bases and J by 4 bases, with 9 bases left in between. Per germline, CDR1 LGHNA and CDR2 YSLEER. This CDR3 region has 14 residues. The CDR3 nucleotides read TGCGCCAGCAGCCAAGAGTCAACGGTCACTGAAGCTTTCTTT. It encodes CASSQESTVTEAFF.

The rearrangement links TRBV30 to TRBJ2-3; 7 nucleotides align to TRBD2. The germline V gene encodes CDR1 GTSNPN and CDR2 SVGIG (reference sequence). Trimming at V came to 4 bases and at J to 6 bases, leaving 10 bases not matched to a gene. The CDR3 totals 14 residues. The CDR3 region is CAWMSASGGDTQYF. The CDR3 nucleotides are TGTGCCTGGATGTCGGCTAGCGGCGGGGATACGCAGTATTTT. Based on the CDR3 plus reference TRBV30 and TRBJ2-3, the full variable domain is SQTIHQWPATLVQPVGSPLSLECTVEGTSNPNLYWYRQAAGRGLQLLFYSVGIGQISSEVPQNLSASRPQDRQFILSSKKLLLSDSGFYLCAWMSASGGDTQYFGPGTRLTVL.